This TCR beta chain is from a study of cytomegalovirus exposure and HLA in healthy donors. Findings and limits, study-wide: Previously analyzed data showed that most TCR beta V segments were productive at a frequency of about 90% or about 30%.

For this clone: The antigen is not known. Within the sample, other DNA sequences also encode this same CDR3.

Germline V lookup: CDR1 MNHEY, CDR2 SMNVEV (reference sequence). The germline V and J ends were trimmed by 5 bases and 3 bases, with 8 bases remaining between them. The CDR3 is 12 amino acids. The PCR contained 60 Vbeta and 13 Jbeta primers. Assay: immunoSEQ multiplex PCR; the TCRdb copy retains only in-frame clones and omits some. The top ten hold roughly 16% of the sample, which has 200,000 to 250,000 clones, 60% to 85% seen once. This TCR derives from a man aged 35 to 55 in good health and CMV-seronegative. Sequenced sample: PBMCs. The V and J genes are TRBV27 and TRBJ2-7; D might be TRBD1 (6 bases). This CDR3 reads CASSKDSYEQYF. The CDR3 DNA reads TGTGCCAGCAGTAAGGACAGCTACGAGCAGTACTTC.